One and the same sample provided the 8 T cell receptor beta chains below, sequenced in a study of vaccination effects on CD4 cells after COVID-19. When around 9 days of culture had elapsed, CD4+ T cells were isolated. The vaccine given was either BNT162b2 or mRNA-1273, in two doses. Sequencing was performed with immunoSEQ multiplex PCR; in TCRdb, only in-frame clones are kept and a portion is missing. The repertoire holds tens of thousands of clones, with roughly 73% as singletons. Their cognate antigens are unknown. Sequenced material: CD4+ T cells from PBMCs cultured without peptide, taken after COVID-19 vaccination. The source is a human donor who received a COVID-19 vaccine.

The CDR3 coding sequence is TGTGCCAGCAGTAAAGACAGCTACGAGCAGTACGTC. Protein: CASSKDSYEQYV. V and J are TRBV2 and TRBJ2-7; D might be TRBD1 (5 bases). This CDR3 is built from 12 residues. In germline, CDR1 is SNHLY, CDR2 FYNNEI. V was clipped by 5 bases and J by 3 bases, with 8 bases between them.

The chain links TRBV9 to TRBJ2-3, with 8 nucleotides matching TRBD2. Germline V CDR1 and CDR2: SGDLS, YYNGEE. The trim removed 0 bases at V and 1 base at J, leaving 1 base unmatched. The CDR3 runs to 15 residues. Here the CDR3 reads CASSVAGGGTDTQYF. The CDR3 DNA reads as TGTGCCAGCAGCGTAGCGGGGGGGGGCACAGATACGCAGTATTTT.

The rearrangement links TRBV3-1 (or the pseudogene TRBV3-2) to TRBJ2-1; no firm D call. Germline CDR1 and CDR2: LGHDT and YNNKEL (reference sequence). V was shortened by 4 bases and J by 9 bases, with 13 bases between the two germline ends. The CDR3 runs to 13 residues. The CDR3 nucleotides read TGTGCCAGCAGCCTATCATCAAGAGGTGAGCAGTTCTTC. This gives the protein CASSLSSRGEQFF.

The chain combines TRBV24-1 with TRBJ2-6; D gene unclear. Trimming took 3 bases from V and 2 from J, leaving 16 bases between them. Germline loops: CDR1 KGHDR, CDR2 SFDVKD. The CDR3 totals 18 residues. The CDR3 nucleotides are TGTGCCACCAGTGATCCCCTCCACAGTAACGCTGGGGCCAACGTCCTGACTTTC. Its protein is CATSDPLHSNAGANVLTF.

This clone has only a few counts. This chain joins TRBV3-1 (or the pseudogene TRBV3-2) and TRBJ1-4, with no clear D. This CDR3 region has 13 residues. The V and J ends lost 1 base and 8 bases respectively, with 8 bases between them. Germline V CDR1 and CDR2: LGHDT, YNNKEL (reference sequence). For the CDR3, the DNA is TGTGCCAGCAGCCAAGTCCGAGGGGAAAAACTGTTTTTT. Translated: CASSQVRGEKLFF.

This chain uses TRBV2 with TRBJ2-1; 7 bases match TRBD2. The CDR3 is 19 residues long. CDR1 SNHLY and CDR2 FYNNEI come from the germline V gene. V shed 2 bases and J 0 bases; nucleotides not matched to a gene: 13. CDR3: CASSEPASGPYRSYNEQFF. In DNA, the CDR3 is TGTGCCAGCAGTGAACCCGCTAGCGGCCCATATCGCTCCTACAATGAGCAGTTCTTC.

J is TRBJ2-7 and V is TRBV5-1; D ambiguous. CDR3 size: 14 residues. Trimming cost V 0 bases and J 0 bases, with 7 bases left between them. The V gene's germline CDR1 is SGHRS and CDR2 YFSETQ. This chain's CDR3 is CASSLDGSSYEQYV. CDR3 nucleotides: TGCGCCAGCAGCTTGGATGGTAGCTCCTACGAGCAGTACGTC.

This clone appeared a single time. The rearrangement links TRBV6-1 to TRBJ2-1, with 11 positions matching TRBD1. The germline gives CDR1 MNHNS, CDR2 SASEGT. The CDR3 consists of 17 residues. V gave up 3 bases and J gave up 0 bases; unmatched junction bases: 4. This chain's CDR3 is CASSERTGGSSYNEQFF. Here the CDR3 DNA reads TGTGCCAGCAGTGAGCGGACAGGGGGCAGCTCCTACAATGAGCAGTTCTTC.